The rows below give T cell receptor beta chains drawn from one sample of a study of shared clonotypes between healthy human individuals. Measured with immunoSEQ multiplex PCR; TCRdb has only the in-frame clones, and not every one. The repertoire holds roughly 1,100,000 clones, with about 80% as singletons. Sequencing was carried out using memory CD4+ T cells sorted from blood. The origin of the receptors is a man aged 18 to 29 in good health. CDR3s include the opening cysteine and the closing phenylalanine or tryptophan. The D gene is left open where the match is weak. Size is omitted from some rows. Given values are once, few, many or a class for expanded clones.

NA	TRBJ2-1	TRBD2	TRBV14	CASSQRLAGVQQFF	TGTGCCAGCAGCCAACGACTAGCGGGAGTTCAGCAGTTCTTC
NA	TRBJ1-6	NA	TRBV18	CASSPGVSYNSPLHF	TGTGCCAGCTCACCCGGGGTTTCCTATAATTCACCCCTCCACTTT
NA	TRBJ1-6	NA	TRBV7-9	CASRPGTSYNSPLHF	TGTGCCAGCAGACCGGGGACGTCCTATAATTCACCCCTCCACTTT
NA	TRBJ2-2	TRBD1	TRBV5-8	CATGLGRTDRGNWNTGELFF	TGTGCCACCGGCCTAGGGAGAACAGACAGGGGGAACTGGAACACCGGGGAGCTGTTTTTT
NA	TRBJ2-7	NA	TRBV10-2	CASSITGDYEQYF	TGCGCCAGCAGTATTACAGGAGACTACGAGCAGTACTTC
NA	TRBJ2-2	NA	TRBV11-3	CASSLDHQQPTGELFF	TGTGCCAGCAGCTTAGATCATCAACAGCCCACCGGGGAGCTGTTTTTT
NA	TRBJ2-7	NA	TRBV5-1	CASSPGHSTSYEQYF	TGCGCCAGCAGCCCGGGACATTCAACCTCCTACGAGCAGTACTTC
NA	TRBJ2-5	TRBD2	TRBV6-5	CASSRSGSLETQYF	TGTGCCAGCAGCCGTAGCGGGAGTTTAGAGACCCAGTACTTC
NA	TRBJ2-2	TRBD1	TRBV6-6	CASNNRGYTGELFF	TGTGCCAGCAATAACAGGGGGTACACCGGGGAGCTGTTTTTT
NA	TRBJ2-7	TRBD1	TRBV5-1	CASSPRQGAIHEQYF	TGCGCCAGCAGCCCTCGACAGGGGGCAATCCACGAGCAGTACTTC
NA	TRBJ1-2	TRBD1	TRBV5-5	CASSLGGRGYYGYTF	TGTGCCAGCAGCTTGGGTGGCAGGGGGTACTATGGCTACACCTTC
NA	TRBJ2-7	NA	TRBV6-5	CASSYGATYEQYF	TGTGCCAGCAGTTACGGGGCAACCTACGAGCAGTACTTC
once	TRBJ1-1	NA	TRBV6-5	CASSYSTGIITEAFF	TGTGCCAGCAGTTACTCGACAGGTATTATCACTGAAGCTTTCTTT
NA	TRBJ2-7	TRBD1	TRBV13	CASSPGQGIKGEQYF	TGTGCCAGCAGCCCAGGACAGGGGATAAAGGGGGAGCAGTACTTC
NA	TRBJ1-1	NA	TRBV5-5	CASSFGLATEAFF	TGTGCCAGCAGCTTCGGCCTCGCCACTGAAGCTTTCTTT
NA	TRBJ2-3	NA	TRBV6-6	CASSYVAEEDTQYF	TGTGCCAGCAGTTACGTGGCTGAAGAGGATACGCAGTATTTT
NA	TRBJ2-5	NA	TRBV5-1	CASSLGGEETQYF	TGCGCCAGCAGCTTAGGCGGGGAAGAGACCCAGTACTTC
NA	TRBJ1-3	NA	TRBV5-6	CASSLGPDGASGNTIYF	TGTGCCAGCAGCTTGGGACCTGACGGTGCCTCTGGAAACACCATATATTTT
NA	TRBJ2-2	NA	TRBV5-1	CASSLAPGLDDTGELFF	TGCGCCAGCAGCCTGGCTCCGGGACTGGATGACACCGGGGAGCTGTTTTTT
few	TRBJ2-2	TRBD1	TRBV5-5	CASSFTGTVNTGELFF	TGTGCCAGCAGTTTTACCGGGACAGTGAACACCGGGGAGCTGTTTTTT
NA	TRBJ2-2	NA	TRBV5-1	CASSLEALGTGELFF	TGCGCCAGCAGCTTGGAAGCCCTCGGCACCGGGGAGCTGTTTTTT
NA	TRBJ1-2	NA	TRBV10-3	CAISFQDTNYGYTF	TGTGCCATCAGTTTCCAGGACACCAACTATGGCTACACCTTC
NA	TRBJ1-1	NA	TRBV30	CAWRTSKIREAFF	TGTGCCTGGAGGACCTCTAAAATCCGGGAAGCTTTCTTT
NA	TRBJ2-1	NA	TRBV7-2	CASSLFFRTSYNEQFF	TGTGCCAGCAGCTTATTTTTTCGTACTTCCTACAATGAGCAGTTCTTC
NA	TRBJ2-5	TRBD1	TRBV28	CASSFSWGQGQGETQYF	TGTGCCAGCAGTTTTTCTTGGGGACAGGGGCAGGGAGAGACCCAGTACTTC
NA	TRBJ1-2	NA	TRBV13	CASSRRTGTDGYTF	TGTGCCAGCAGCCGCAGAACAGGGACGGATGGCTACACCTTC
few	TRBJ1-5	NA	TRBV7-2	CASSQSPSFNQPQHF	TGTGCCAGCAGCCAGAGTCCCAGTTTCAATCAGCCCCAGCATTTT
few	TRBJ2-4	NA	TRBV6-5	CASSRGAGREDIQYF	TGTGCCAGCAGCCGAGGGGCGGGCCGGGAAGACATTCAGTACTTC
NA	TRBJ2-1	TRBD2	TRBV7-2	CASSPVLAGSSYNEQFF	TGTGCCAGCAGCCCAGTACTAGCGGGAAGCTCCTACAATGAGCAGTTCTTC
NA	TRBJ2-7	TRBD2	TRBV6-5	CASGQRGTYEQYF	TGTGCCAGCGGTCAGCGGGGGACCTACGAGCAGTACTTC
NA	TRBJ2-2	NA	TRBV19	CASSMVWAESGELFF	TGTGCCAGTAGTATGGTGTGGGCAGAATCCGGGGAGCTGTTTTTT
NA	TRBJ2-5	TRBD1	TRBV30	CAWRFYGRGNPETQYF	TGTGCCTGGAGGTTCTATGGCAGGGGGAATCCAGAGACCCAGTACTTC
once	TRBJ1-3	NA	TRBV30	CAWSYLGQGKLYF	TGTGCCTGGTCCTACCTGGGCCAGGGAAAGTTATATTTT
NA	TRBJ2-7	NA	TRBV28	CASSPALDRSFSYEQYF	TGTGCCAGCAGTCCAGCATTAGACAGATCCTTCTCCTACGAGCAGTACTTC
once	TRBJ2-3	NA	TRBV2	CASSGTQRTPLRTDTQYF	TGTGCCAGCAGTGGGACCCAACGCACCCCCCTTAGAACAGATACGCAGTATTTT
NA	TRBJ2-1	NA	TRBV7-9	CASSPDTAEQFF	TGTGCCAGCAGCCCAGACACTGCTGAGCAGTTCTTC
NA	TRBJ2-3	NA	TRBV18	CASSPLGRSTDTQYF	TGTGCCAGCTCACCACTCGGCCGGAGCACAGATACGCAGTATTTT
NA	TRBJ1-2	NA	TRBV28	CASSSAEQGKKDYTF	TGTGCCAGCAGTTCCGCAGAACAGGGAAAAAAGGACTACACCTTC
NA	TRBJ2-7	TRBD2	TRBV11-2	CASSLASGMLYEQYF	TGTGCCAGCAGCTTAGCTAGCGGGATGCTCTACGAGCAGTACTTC
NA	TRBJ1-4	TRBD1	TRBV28	CASSSRDRPWEKLFF	TGTGCCAGCAGTTCAAGGGACAGGCCCTGGGAAAAACTGTTTTTT
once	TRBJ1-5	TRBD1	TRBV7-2	CASSAQGDQPQHF	TGTGCCAGCAGCGCACAGGGGGACCAGCCCCAGCATTTT
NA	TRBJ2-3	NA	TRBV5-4	CASSLSQWVDTQYF	TGTGCCAGCAGCTTGAGCCAGTGGGTAGATACGCAGTATTTT
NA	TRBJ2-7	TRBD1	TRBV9	CASSAGQGRNEQYF	TGTGCCAGCAGCGCCGGACAGGGACGGAACGAGCAGTACTTC
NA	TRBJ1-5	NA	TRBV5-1	CASSLDPSGGPQHF	TGCGCCAGCAGCTTGGACCCCTCCGGCGGGCCCCAGCATTTT
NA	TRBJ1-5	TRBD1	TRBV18	CASSRGDINQPQHF	TGTGCCAGCTCCAGGGGGGACATTAATCAGCCCCAGCATTTT
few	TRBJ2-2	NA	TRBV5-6	CASRSDRTGGELFF	TGTGCCAGCAGATCCGACAGGACGGGCGGGGAGCTGTTTTTT